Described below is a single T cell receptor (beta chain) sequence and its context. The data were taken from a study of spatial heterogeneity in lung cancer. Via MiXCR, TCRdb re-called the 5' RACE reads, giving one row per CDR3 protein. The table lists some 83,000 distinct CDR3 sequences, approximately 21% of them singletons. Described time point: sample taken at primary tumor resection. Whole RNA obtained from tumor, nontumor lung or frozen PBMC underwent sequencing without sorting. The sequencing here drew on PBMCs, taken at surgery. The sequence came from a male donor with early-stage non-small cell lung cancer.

The CDR3 DNA is TGTGCCAGCAGCTTTATGGAGGACAGCTCCTACGAGCAGTACTTC. Protein product: CASSFMEDSSYEQYF. The V call is TRBV3-1, the J call TRBJ2-7; D is possibly TRBD1 (6 bases). The CDR3 spans 15 residues. Trimming took off 5 bases at V and 0 bases at J, with 14 bases between the two ends. The germline V gene has CDR1 LGHDT and CDR2 YNNKEL (reference sequence).